This passage covers 4 T cell receptor beta chains from one sample sequenced in a study of blood T cell repertoires in COVID-19. Data came from immunoSEQ multiplex PCR; TCRdb stores just in-frame clones and leaves some out. The table shows around 200,000 clones, with 80% occurring only once. The source material was peripheral blood. The receptors shown here come from a human donor in a cohort sampled during active COVID-19.

V is TRBV30 and J is TRBJ1-1, with D uncertain. V shed 1 base and J shed 1 base, with 7 bases lying between them. Germline V CDR1 and CDR2: GTSNPN, SVGIG (reference sequence). The CDR3 is made up of 13 amino acids. The CDR3, as DNA: TGTGCCTGGAGTGCCCTCGGGAACACTGAAGCTTTCTTT. It is translated as CAWSALGNTEAFF.

The genes are TRBV3-1 (or the pseudogene TRBV3-2) and TRBJ2-7, with TRBD2 identical over 10 bases. Germline assignment: CDR1 LGHDT and CDR2 YNNKEL (reference sequence). J was trimmed by 3 bases and V by 4 bases; bases with no gene match: 9. The CDR3 spans 16 residues. The CDR3 region has the DNA TGTGCCAGCAGCCCCCGGACTAGCGGAAGACACTACGAGCAGTACTTC. Amino acid sequence: CASSPRTSGRHYEQYF.

The rearrangement uses TRBV11-1 and TRBJ1-1, with a tentative D call TRBD1 (5 bases). This CDR3 has 12 amino acids. Germline lookup yields CDR1 SGHAT and CDR2 FQDESV (reference sequence). Trimming removed 4 bases from V and 8 bases from J, with 11 bases in between. The CDR3: CASSWGGSEAFF. The CDR3 coding sequence is TGTGCCAGCAGCTGGGGGGGATCAGAAGCTTTCTTT.

The table lists this clone with a count of one. J is TRBJ1-1 and V is TRBV15, with a possible D match to TRBD1 (5 bases). Trimming took off 0 bases at V and 0 bases at J, with 8 bases between the two ends. Germline loops: CDR1 LNHNV, CDR2 YYDKDF (reference sequence). This CDR3 comprises 15 residues. The CDR3 is CATSREGTLNTEAFF. The CDR3 DNA reads as TGTGCCACCAGCAGAGAAGGGACTTTGAACACTGAAGCTTTCTTT.